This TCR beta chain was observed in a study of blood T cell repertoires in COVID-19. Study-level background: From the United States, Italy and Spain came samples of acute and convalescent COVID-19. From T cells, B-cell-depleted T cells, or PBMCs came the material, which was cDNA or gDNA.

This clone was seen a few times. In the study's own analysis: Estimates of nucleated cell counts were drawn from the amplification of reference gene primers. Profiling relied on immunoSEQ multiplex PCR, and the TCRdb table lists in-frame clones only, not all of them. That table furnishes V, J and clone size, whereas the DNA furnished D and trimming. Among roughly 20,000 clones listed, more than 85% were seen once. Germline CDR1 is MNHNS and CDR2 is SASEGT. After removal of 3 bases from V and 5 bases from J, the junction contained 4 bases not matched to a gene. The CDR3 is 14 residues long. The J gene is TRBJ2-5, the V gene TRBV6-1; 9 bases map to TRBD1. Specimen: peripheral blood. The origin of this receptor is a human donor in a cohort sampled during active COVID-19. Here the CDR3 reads CASSEDRGTETQYF. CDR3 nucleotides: TGTGCCAGCAGTGAGGACAGGGGTACGGAGACCCAGTACTTC.